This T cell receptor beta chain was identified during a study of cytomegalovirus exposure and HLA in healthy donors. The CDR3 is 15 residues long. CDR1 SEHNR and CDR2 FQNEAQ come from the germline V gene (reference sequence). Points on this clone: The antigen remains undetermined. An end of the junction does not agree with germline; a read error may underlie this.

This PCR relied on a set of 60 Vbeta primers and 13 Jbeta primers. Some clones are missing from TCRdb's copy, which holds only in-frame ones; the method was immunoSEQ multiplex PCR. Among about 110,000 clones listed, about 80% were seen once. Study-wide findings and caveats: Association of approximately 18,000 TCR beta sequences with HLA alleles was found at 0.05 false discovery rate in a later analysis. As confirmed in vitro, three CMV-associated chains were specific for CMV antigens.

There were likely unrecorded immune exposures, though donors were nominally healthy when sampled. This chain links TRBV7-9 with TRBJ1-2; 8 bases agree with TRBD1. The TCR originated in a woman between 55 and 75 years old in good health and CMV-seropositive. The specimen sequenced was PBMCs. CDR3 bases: TGTTCCAGCAGCGCCGGAACCGGGACAGGAGTTGGCTACACCTTC. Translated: CSSSAGTGTGVGYTF.